A single sample is the source of the 28 T cell receptor beta chains below, sequenced in a study of blood T cell repertoires in COVID-19 (dated by TCRdb to the early 2020s). Library preparation employed the immunoSEQ multiplex PCR assay. TCRdb took this table from immuneACCESS and kept in-frame rearrangements with V and J called. Such tables lack part of the clones; where checked against another copy, unresolved V genes explain under half of the gap, and the rest is unexplained. Counted in this sample were around 140,000 clones; roughly 91% of them appeared once. In total, the top ten clones hold roughly 18% of the sample. Input material: peripheral blood. These receptors were collected from a man over 45 with active or convalescent COVID-19.

The chain employs TRBV7-6 and TRBJ1-5; D may be TRBD1 (6 bases). The CDR3 contains 15 residues. Trimming took off 2 bases at V and 0 bases at J, with 8 bases between the two ends. Per the germline V gene, CDR1 is SGHVS and CDR2 is FNYEAQ. The CDR3 loop is CASSLTDSSNQPQHF. In nucleotides, the CDR3 is TGTGCCAGCAGCTTAACGGACAGTAGCAATCAGCCCCAGCATTTT.

This rearrangement joins TRBV27 to TRBJ2-7; 7 bases line up with TRBD1. CDR1 is MNHEY and CDR2 is SMNVEV in the germline V gene (reference sequence). CDR3 length equals 14 residues. After removal of 5 bases from V and 6 bases from J, the junction contained 10 bases not matched to a gene. For the CDR3, the DNA is TGTGCCAGCAGTGAACAGACAGGGAATGGCGAGCAGTACTTC. As protein: CASSEQTGNGEQYF.

The DNA for the CDR3 is TGTGCCAGCAGTTACCTTGCTGGGGGCCGCTCAGATACGCAGTATTTT. Its translation: CASSYLAGGRSDTQYF. The chain uses TRBV6-2 or TRBV6-3 and TRBJ2-3; D is perhaps TRBD1 (6 bases). The germline gives CDR1 MNHEY, CDR2 SVGEGT. V shed 2 bases and J shed 4 bases, with 16 bases lying between them. The CDR3 is 16 amino acids.

The V call is TRBV12-3 or TRBV12-4, the J call TRBJ1-5, with D unresolved. The CDR3 length is 13 residues. With 3 bases removed from V and 7 bases from J, the gap between germline ends came to 10 bases. DNA for the CDR3: TGTGCCAGCAGTTTCGGAGGAGGACAGCCCCAGCATTTT. This gives the protein CASSFGGGQPQHF.

V gene TRBV5-1 combines with J gene TRBJ2-2; TRBD2 matches 7 bases. Germline CDR1 is SGHRS and CDR2 is YFSETQ. CDR3 length: 15 amino acids. The trim removed 3 bases at V and 1 base at J, leaving 3 bases unmatched. CDR3 protein: CASSSWTRNTGELFF. CDR3 sequence (DNA): TGCGCCAGCAGCTCCTGGACTAGGAACACCGGGGAGCTGTTTTTT.

The chain is built from TRBV7-2 and TRBJ2-1; 9 bases are shared with TRBD1. Germline V CDR1 and CDR2: SGHTA, FQGNSA. Germline trimming cut 2 bases from V and 10 bases from J; bases unmatched to any gene: 9. The CDR3 consists of 15 residues. The CDR3 protein is CASSLRGQGFEEQFF. The CDR3 nucleotides are TGTGCCAGCAGCTTAAGGGGACAGGGATTCGAGGAGCAGTTCTTC.

This chain joins TRBV11-2 and TRBJ2-7; 7 bases are shared with TRBD1. J gave up 3 bases and V 5 bases, and 10 bases lay outside the gene matches. This CDR3 contains 15 residues. Germline loops: CDR1 SGHAT, CDR2 FQNNGV. The CDR3 loop reads CASSPPGTAFYEQYF. The DNA for the CDR3 is TGTGCCAGCAGCCCACCCGGGACAGCCTTCTACGAGCAGTACTTC.

A note on this clone: A junction boundary mismatches the germline segment, possibly from a read error. The chain combines TRBV7-8 with TRBJ1-2; 7 bases match TRBD1. CDR1 is SGHVS, CDR2 FQNEAQ, per germline. The CDR3 spans 15 residues. The CDR3, as DNA: TGTGTCAGCAGCCTGAGAACAGGGGAGAACTATGGCTACACCTTC. This gives the protein CVSSLRTGENYGYTF.

This chain uses TRBV25-1 with TRBJ2-7; 8 positions agree with TRBD2. Trimming at V came to 1 base and at J to 0 bases, leaving 2 bases not matched to a gene. CDR3 length: 15 amino acids. The germline CDR1 and CDR2 sequences are MGHDK and SYGVNS. The CDR3 loop reads CASSEFTSGSYEQYF. CDR3 DNA: TGTGCCAGCAGTGAATTCACTAGCGGCTCCTACGAGCAGTACTTC.

The chain is built from TRBV6-5 and TRBJ2-7; 8 bases align to TRBD2. Germline-derived CDR1 and CDR2 are MNHEY and SVGAGI. CDR3 length: 15 amino acids. Losses at the gene ends were 7 bases for V and 0 bases for J; bases not matched to a gene: 8. The CDR3 DNA reads TGTGCCAGCAACCCAGGGCTAGCGGGCTCCTACGAGCAGTACTTC. Its translation: CASNPGLAGSYEQYF.

CDR3 sequence reads: CAISPGGTNQPQHF. The CDR3 nucleotides read TGTGCCATCAGCCCAGGGGGCACTAATCAGCCCCAGCATTTT. This chain joins TRBV10-3 and TRBJ1-5; 8 bases are a match to TRBD1. Germline assignment: CDR1 ENHRY and CDR2 SYGVKD. The CDR3 contains 14 residues. Trimming removed 6 bases from V and 4 bases from J; junction bases left unmatched: 5.

DNA of the CDR3: TGTGCCAGCAGGGAGACAGGCTATGGCTACACCTTC. Translation: CASRETGYGYTF. The chain couples TRBV27 to TRBJ1-2; TRBD1 is a possible D gene (6 bases). This CDR3 is 12 amino acids long. V was cut by 6 bases and J by 4 bases, with 9 bases left in between. Germline V gene sequence: CDR1 MNHEY, CDR2 SMNVEV (reference sequence).

J is TRBJ2-5 and V is TRBV11-2, with a possible D match to TRBD1 (6 bases). V lost 2 bases to trimming and J lost 4 bases, with 20 bases between them. The CDR3 extends over 17 amino acids. Germline CDR1 and CDR2: SGHAT and FQNNGV. CDR3 DNA sequence: TGTGCCAGCAGCTTAAATGGGGGCAGGGGCTACTCAGAGACCCAGTACTTC. Its translation: CASSLNGGRGYSETQYF. The complete variable domain, with remaining parts taken from reference TRBV11-2 and TRBJ2-5, reads EAGVAQSPRYKIIEKRQSVAFWCNPISGHATLYWYQQILGQGPKLLIQFQNNGVVDDSQLPKDRFSAERLKGVDSTLKIQPAKLEDSAVYLCASSLNGGRGYSETQYFGPGTRLLVL.

This chain links TRBV7-8 with TRBJ2-7; possible D gene TRBD1, 6 bases. V lost 3 bases and J lost 5, with 20 bases in between. The CDR3 spans 16 residues. Germline V gene data show CDR1 as SGHVS and CDR2 as FQNEAQ. CDR3 region: CASSFRRPTGFHEQYF. The DNA of the CDR3 is TGTGCCAGCAGCTTCAGGAGGCCGACAGGTTTTCACGAGCAGTACTTC.

The CDR3 nucleotides read TGCGCCAGCACAAGACAGGGGGTGCTGTCTAGCGGGAGGCCTAGCACAGATACGCAGTATTTT. This encodes CASTRQGVLSSGRPSTDTQYF. This rearrangement joins TRBV4-1 to TRBJ2-3; 11 bases align to TRBD2. The germline gives CDR1 MGHRA, CDR2 YSYEKL. The CDR3 runs 21 residues. Trimming cost V 7 bases and J 0 bases; bases outside gene matches: 21.

The gene calls are TRBV7-2 and TRBJ2-3; TRBD2 agrees at 11 bases. V shed 4 bases, J shed 3 bases, and the junction held 9 bases outside the gene matches. Germline CDR1 and CDR2: SGHTA and FQGNSA. The CDR3 covers 17 residues. CDR3 coding DNA: TGTGCCAGCAGCTCTCGCCCTAGCGGGGGGCCTACAGATACGCAGTATTTT. As protein: CASSSRPSGGPTDTQYF.

The V gene is TRBV28, the J gene TRBJ1-4; 9 nucleotides align to TRBD1. Germline loops: CDR1 MDHEN, CDR2 SYDVKM. The CDR3 spans 16 residues. V lost 3 bases to trimming and J lost 5 bases; unmatched junction nucleotides: 7. The CDR3 region is CASSFDGTGLNEKLFF. The CDR3 DNA sequence: TGTGCCAGCAGTTTTGACGGGACAGGGTTAAATGAAAAACTGTTTTTT.

The rearrangement links TRBV6-5 to TRBJ1-2; TRBD1 might be the D (5 bases). This CDR3 is 14 amino acids long. Germline V lookup: CDR1 MNHEY, CDR2 SVGAGI. The V end lost 5 bases, the J end lost 1 base, and 11 bases lay between the germline ends. CDR3 sequence: CASSPSGGNYGYTF. CDR3 nucleotide sequence: TGTGCCAGCAGTCCCAGCGGGGGTAACTATGGCTACACCTTC.

The V call is TRBV12-5, the J call TRBJ2-5; D unclear. The CDR3 totals 13 residues. Germline V gives CDR1 LGHNT, CDR2 FRNRAP. V lost 1 base and J 5 bases, leaving 8 bases between the germline ends. The DNA for the CDR3 is TGTGCTAGTGGTTTGGCCCCGACTGAGACCCAGTACTTC. It is translated as CASGLAPTETQYF.

V gene TRBV30 combines with J gene TRBJ1-5; the D gene is possibly TRBD1 (6 bases). Trimming stripped 7 bases from V and 5 bases from J, with 15 bases between. Germline lookup yields CDR1 GTSNPN and CDR2 SVGIG (reference sequence). CDR3 length equals 13 residues. Here the CDR3 reads CALSPGADQPQHF. The CDR3, as DNA: TGTGCCTTGAGCCCAGGGGCGGATCAGCCCCAGCATTTT.

The chain is built from TRBV27 and TRBJ2-3; D perhaps matches TRBD1 (6 bases). CDR3 size: 18 residues. The germline V and J ends were trimmed by 4 bases and 1 base, with 21 bases remaining between them. Germline V lookup: CDR1 MNHEY, CDR2 SMNVEV (reference sequence). The CDR3 is CASSWTAASLSRTDTQYF. CDR3 sequence (DNA): TGTGCCAGCAGTTGGACAGCGGCGTCTCTCTCTCGCACAGATACGCAGTATTTT.

This clone has just a few counts. This chain links TRBV28 with TRBJ2-2, with D uncertain. Germline values: CDR1 MDHEN, CDR2 SYDVKM. CDR3 length: 9 amino acids. Trimming shortened V by 11 bases and J by 7 bases, and 5 bases separated the two germline ends. This chain's CDR3 is CAASGELFF. DNA of the CDR3: TGTGCCGCGAGCGGGGAGCTGTTTTTT.

The chain joins TRBV4-1 to TRBJ2-1; D possibly corresponds to TRBD2 (5 bases). CDR3 length: 14 residues. Germline CDR1 is MGHRA and CDR2 is YSYEKL. With 1 base removed from V and 3 bases from J, the gap between germline ends came to 7 bases. The DNA for the CDR3 is TGCGCCAGCAGCCAAGCGGGAAACTACAATGAGCAGTTCTTC. Amino acid sequence: CASSQAGNYNEQFF.

Only one count was recorded for this clone. The chain has TRBV4-1 and TRBJ2-3; no reliable D call. Per germline, CDR1 MGHRA and CDR2 YSYEKL. V was clipped by 1 base and J by 6 bases, with 8 bases between them. This CDR3 has 13 amino acids. The DNA for the CDR3 is TGCGCCAGCAGCCAAGCTACTCCGGATACGCAGTATTTT. This encodes CASSQATPDTQYF.

The chain uses TRBV5-1 and TRBJ2-5; D is possibly TRBD1 (5 bases). Germline-derived CDR1 and CDR2 are SGHRS and YFSETQ. With 3 bases removed from V and 1 base from J, the gap between germline ends came to 16 bases. The CDR3 contains 16 residues. CDR3 protein: CASSYNTGRPQETQYF. The CDR3 region has the DNA TGCGCCAGCAGCTACAACACAGGCAGGCCCCAAGAGACCCAGTACTTC.

The J gene is TRBJ2-2, the V gene TRBV18, with D unresolved. The CDR3 has 14 residues. V was clipped by 3 bases and J by 3 bases, with 8 bases between them. Germline CDR1 and CDR2: KGHSH and LQKENI. The CDR3 DNA reads TGTGCCAGCTCACCCTACTCGGACACCGGGGAGCTGTTTTTT. This encodes CASSPYSDTGELFF.

V gene TRBV5-4 combines with J gene TRBJ2-5, with TRBD2 matching over 8 bases. Trimming at V came to 5 bases and at J to 5 bases, leaving 11 bases not matched to a gene. CDR1 SGHNT and CDR2 YYREEE come from the germline V gene (reference sequence). This CDR3 has 15 residues. The CDR3 DNA sequence: TGTGCCAGCAGTTCGGGAGGCGGGGGGCAGGAGACCCAGTACTTC. This gives the protein CASSSGGGGQETQYF. Variable domain in full (rest from reference TRBV5-4 and TRBJ2-5): ETGVTQSPTHLIKTRGQQVTLRCSSQSGHNTVSWYQQALGQGPQFIFQYYREEENGRGNFPPRFSGLQFPNYSSELNVNALELDDSALYLCASSSGGGGQETQYFGPGTRLLVL.

This chain joins TRBV18 and TRBJ2-1; 11 bases are a match to TRBD2. Germline lookup yields CDR1 KGHSH and CDR2 LQKENI. V gave up 3 bases and J gave up 7 bases; unmatched junction bases: 5. The CDR3 length is 15 residues. The CDR3 is CASSPPGLAVNEQFF. The DNA of the CDR3 is TGTGCCAGCTCACCTCCGGGACTAGCGGTAAATGAGCAGTTCTTC.